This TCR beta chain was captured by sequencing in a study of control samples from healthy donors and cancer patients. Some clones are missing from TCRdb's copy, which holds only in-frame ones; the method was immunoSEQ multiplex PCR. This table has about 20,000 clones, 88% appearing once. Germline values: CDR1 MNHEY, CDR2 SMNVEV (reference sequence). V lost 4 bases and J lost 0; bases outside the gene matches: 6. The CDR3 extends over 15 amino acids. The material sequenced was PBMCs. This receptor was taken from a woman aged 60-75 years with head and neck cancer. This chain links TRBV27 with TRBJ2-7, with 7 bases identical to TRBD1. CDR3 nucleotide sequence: TGTGCCAGCAGTTCGGACAGGATGTCCTCCTACGAGCAGTACTTC. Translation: CASSSDRMSSYEQYF.